This TCR beta chain is drawn from a study of identifying expanded T cells in peripheral blood. Overall study findings and caveats: Approximately 2-week clone count variance significantly increased as total template count grew. Differentially abundant clones: around 1.1 between replicates, about 15 at around 2 weeks, around 20 at four.

Healthy donors had no documented immune events, such as infections, while sampled. A word on this clone: Its antigen is still unknown.

The CDR3 loop spans 13 amino acids. Trimming removed 4 bases at V and 1 base at J, with 10 bases between. The germline gives CDR1 GTSNPN, CDR2 SVGIG (reference sequence). Method: immunoSEQ multiplex PCR; TCRdb's copy keeps in-frame clones and lacks some. The sample comprises more than 85,000 clones, about 87% of which are singletons, and roughly 14% rests with the top ten. Sequenced sample: blood. V and J are TRBV30 and TRBJ2-5; D uncertain. The TCR originated in a person aged 18 to 75 in good health. The chain's CDR3 is CAWTRMGQETQYF. The CDR3 nucleotides read TGTGCCTGGACTAGAATGGGCCAAGAGACCCAGTACTTC.